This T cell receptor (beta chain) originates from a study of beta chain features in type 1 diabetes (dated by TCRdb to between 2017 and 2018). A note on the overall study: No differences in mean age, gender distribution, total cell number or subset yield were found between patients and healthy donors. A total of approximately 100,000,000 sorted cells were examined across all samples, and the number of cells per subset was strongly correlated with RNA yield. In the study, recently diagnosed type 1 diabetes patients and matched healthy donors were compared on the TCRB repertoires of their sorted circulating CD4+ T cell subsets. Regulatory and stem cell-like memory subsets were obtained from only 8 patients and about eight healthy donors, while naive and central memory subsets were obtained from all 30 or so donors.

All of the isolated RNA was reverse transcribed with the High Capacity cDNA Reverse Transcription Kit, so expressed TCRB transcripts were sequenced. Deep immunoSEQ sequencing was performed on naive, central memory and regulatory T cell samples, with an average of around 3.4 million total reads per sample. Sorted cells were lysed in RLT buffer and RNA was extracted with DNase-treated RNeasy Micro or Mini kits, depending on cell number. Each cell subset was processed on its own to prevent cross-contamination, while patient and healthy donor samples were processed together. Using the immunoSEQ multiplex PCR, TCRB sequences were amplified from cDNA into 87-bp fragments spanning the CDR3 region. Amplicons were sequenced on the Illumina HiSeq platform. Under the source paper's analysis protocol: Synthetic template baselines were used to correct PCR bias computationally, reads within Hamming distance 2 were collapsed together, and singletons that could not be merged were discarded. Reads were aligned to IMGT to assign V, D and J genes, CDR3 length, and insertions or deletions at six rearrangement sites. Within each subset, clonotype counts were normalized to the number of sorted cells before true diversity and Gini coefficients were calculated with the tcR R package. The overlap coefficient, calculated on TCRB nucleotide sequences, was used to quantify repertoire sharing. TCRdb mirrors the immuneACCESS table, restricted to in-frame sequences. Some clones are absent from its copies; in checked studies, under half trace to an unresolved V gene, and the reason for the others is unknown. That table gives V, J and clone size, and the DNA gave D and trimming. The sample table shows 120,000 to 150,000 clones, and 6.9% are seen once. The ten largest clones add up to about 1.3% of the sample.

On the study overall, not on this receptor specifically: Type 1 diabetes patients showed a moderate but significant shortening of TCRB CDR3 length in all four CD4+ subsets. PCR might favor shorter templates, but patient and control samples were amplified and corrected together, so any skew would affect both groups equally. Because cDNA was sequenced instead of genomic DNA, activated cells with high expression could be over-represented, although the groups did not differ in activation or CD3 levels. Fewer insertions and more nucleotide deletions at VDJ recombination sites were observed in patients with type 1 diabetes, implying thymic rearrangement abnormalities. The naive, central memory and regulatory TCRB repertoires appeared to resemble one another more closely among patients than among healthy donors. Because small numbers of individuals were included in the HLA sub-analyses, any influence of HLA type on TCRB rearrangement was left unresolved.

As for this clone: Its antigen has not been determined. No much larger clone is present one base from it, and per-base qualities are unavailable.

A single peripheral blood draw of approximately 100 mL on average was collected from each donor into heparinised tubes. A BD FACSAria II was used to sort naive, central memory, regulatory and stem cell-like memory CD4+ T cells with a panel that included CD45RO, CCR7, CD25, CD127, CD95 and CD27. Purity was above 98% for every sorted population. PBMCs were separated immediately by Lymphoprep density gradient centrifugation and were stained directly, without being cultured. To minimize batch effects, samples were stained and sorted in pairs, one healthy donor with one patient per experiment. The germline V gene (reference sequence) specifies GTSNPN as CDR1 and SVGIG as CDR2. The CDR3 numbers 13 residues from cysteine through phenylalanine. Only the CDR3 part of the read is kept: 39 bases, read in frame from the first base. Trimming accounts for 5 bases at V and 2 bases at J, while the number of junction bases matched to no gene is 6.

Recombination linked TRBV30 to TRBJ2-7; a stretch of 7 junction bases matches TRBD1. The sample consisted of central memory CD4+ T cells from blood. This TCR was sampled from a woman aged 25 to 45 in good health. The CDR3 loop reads CAWLRDSTYEQYF. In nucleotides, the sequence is TGTGCCTGGTTACGGGACAGCACCTACGAGCAGTACTTC. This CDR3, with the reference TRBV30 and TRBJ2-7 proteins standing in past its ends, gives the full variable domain SQTIHQWPATLVQPVGSPLSLECTVEGTSNPNLYWYRQAAGRGLQLLFYSVGIGQISSEVPQNLSASRPQDRQFILSSKKLLLSDSGFYLCAWLRDSTYEQYFGPGTRLTVT.